The present TCR beta chain was sequenced within a study of blood T cell repertoires in COVID-19. About the research overall: Some COVID-19 samples were acute and others convalescent; all came from the United States, Italy and Spain. PBMCs, B-cell-depleted T cells, or T cells were the source of the cDNA or gDNA that made up the material.

The CDR3 is 14 residues long. Germline CDR1 and CDR2: SGHVS and FQNEAQ. J was trimmed by 5 bases and V by 4 bases; bases with no gene match: 5. This clone was detected only once. During active infection, Seattle patients enrolled and were then monitored through disease. This table comes from immunoSEQ multiplex PCR, and its TCRdb copy is limited to in-frame clones, with some not included. This table holds about 97,000 clones, about nine tenths found once. Sequenced material: peripheral blood. This chain connects TRBV7-8 to TRBJ1-2; TRBD1 aligns across 9 bases. The clonotype was recovered from a woman aged 50 to 65 with COVID-19, enrolled during active disease. CDR3 DNA: TGTGCCAGCAGCTCAGGTGGACAGGGGTATGGCTACACCTTC. The encoded protein is CASSSGGQGYGYTF.